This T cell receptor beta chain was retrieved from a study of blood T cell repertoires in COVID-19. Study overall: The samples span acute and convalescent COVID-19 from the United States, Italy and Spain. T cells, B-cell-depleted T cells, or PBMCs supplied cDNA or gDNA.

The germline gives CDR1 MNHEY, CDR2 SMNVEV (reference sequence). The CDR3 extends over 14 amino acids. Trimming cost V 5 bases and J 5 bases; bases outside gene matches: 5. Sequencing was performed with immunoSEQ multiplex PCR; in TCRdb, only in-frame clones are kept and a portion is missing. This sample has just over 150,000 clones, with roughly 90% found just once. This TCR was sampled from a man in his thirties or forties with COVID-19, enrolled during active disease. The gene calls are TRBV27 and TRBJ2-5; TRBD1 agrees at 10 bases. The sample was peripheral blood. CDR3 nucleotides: TGTGCCAGCAGTCTAAGACAGGGGGCTGAGACCCAGTACTTC. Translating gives CASSLRQGAETQYF.